The entry that follows covers one TCR beta chain sequence. It lacks a known antigen. No base qualities exist here, and no much larger clone lies one base off it. This sample was included in a study of control samples from healthy donors and cancer patients (TCRdb year 2020). Library construction relied on the immunoSEQ multiplex PCR assay. TCRdb holds this immuneACCESS table with in-frame rearrangements only. Some clones are missing; in checked studies, unresolved V genes explain under half, and the rest has no known cause. The sample table lists about 80,000 clones, 70% to 85% of them with a count of one. 9.5% to 13% of the sample is in the top ten clones. The cysteine opens and the phenylalanine closes a CDR3 of 12 amino acids. The retained sequence is limited to the CDR3, 36 bases, with the frame set at the first base. Looking up the germline V gene (reference sequence) yields CDR1 MNHEY and CDR2 SMNVEV. Deletion took 10 bases off V and 6 bases off J, with a span of 13 bases between the germline ends.

The V and J genes are TRBV27 and TRBJ2-1; TRBD1 is a possible D gene, resting on 5 matching bases. This receptor was identified in a man between 60 and 75 years old with head and neck cancer. The sample comprised PBMCs. The CDR3 amino acid sequence is: CATWGDINEQFF. The DNA sequence is given as TGTGCCACATGGGGCGATATCAATGAGCAGTTCTTC.